Sequencing of this T cell receptor (beta chain) was carried out in a study of T cell responses to AZD1222 COVID-19 vaccine. Study-wide points: Among vaccine-associated CD4 TCRs, coverage spanned spike, with dominance at 160-218 and 743-854.

J was trimmed by 2 bases and V by 8 bases; bases with no gene match: 7. In germline, CDR1 is SQVTM, CDR2 ANQGSEA. The CDR3 runs 14 residues. A word on this clone: Its antigen is unidentified.

Some clones are missing from TCRdb's copy, which holds only in-frame ones; the method was immunoSEQ multiplex PCR. The sample carries about 110,000 clones, more than 70% recorded once. The sequenced sample was peripheral blood, obtained on day 0 of AZD1222 vaccination. V usage is TRBV29-1 and J usage is TRBJ1-2; the match to TRBD1 covers 11 bases. This TCR was sampled from an adult in good health. The CDR3, as DNA: TGCAGCTACCGGGACAGGGGGTCAAACTATGGCTACACCTTC. Its translation: CSYRDRGSNYGYTF. Together with reference TRBV29-1 and TRBJ1-2, the CDR3 gives the full variable domain: SAVISQKPSRDICQRGTSLTIQCQVDSQVTMMFWYRQQPGQSLTLIATANQGSEATYESGFVIDKFPISRPNLTFSTLTVSNMSPEDSSIYLCSYRDRGSNYGYTFGSGTRLTVV.